Following are 15 T cell receptor beta chains from one sample sequenced in a study of T cells after yellow fever vaccination (dated by TCRdb to about 2019). The treatment or condition label here, explained by the study, means: live attenuated yellow fever vaccine strain. The library came from 5' RACE. Data came from an Illumina NovaSeq 6000. TCRdb reran the public reads through fastp at Q25 and MiXCR, keeping productive beta chains. CDR3 protein sequences are deduplicated, and each keeps its most common genes and DNA. The sample table records around 260,000 distinct CDR3 sequences; around 5.2% of these occur just once. Of the sample, roughly 3% is held by the ten largest clones. This sample comprised CD4+ T cells sorted from PBMCs, obtained on the day of the yellow fever booster vaccination. The receptors stem from a man aged 18 to 29 who received the YFV17D yellow fever vaccine.

The genes are TRBV7-6 and TRBJ1-4, with unresolved D. Germline V lookup: CDR1 SGHVS, CDR2 FNYEAQ. The germline V and J ends were trimmed by 5 bases and 1 base, with 14 bases remaining between them. The CDR3 totals 16 residues. CDR3: CASSPYGRRTNEKLFF. CDR3 nucleotides: TGTGCCAGCAGCCCGTATGGGAGGCGAACTAATGAAAAACTGTTTTTT.

There are a few counts of this clonotype. The J gene is TRBJ1-3, the V gene TRBV5-1; 7 bases line up with TRBD1. Trimming at V came to 3 bases and at J to 0 bases, leaving 6 bases not matched to a gene. This CDR3 region has 16 residues. CDR1 and CDR2 (germline): SGHRS, YFSETQ. The CDR3 region has the DNA TGCGCCAGCAGCTCAGGACAGGCTAGCTCTGGAAACACCATATATTTT. It specifies CASSSGQASSGNTIYF. Supplemented by reference TRBV5-1 and TRBJ1-3, the full variable domain reads KAGVTQTPRYLIKTRGQQVTLSCSPISGHRSVSWYQQTPGQGLQFLFEYFSETQRNKGNFPGRFSGRQFSNSRSEMNVSTLELGDSALYLCASSSGQASSGNTIYFGEGSWLTVV.

The chain couples TRBV7-9 to TRBJ2-1, with 10 nucleotides matching TRBD2. Germline trimming cut 4 bases from V and 3 bases from J; bases unmatched to any gene: 6. CDR1 and CDR2 (germline): SEHNR, FQNEAQ (reference sequence). CDR3 size: 16 residues. CDR3 sequence: CASSWTSGGGYNEQFF. In DNA form, the CDR3 reads TGTGCCAGCAGCTGGACCAGCGGGGGGGGCTACAATGAGCAGTTCTTC.

This clonotype has just a few counts. The CDR3, as DNA: TGTGCCAGCAGTTTACCTGGGTTCGGGCAGTTCTTC. It yields the protein CASSLPGFGQFF. The rearrangement uses TRBV28 and TRBJ2-1; D call uncertain. Germline values: CDR1 MDHEN, CDR2 SYDVKM. V gave up 2 bases and J gave up 12 bases, with 11 bases separating them. This CDR3 has 12 residues.

This clonotype was detected many times. The chain carries TRBV5-1 and TRBJ2-5; a weak D match, TRBD2 (6 bases). CDR3 length: 13 amino acids. CDR1 is SGHRS and CDR2 is YFSETQ in the germline V gene. V lost 4 bases and J 2 bases, leaving 9 bases between the germline ends. CDR3 residues: CASSPAGQETQYF. In DNA, the CDR3 is TGCGCCAGCAGCCCGGCGGGGCAAGAGACCCAGTACTTC.

There are a few counts of this clonotype. This chain links TRBV5-1 with TRBJ2-2, with 7 bases that match TRBD1. Germline CDR1 and CDR2: SGHRS and YFSETQ. The CDR3 has 16 amino acids. V was pared by 0 bases and J by 6 bases, with 8 bases of the junction left unmatched. CDR3 amino acids: CASSLGQGPGAGELFF. As DNA, the CDR3 is TGCGCCAGCAGCTTGGGACAGGGTCCCGGCGCCGGGGAGCTGTTTTTT.

As to this clonotype: A clone one base away is much larger, so this may be a read error. V is TRBV7-2 and J is TRBJ1-2, with D tentatively TRBD1 (5 bases). From germline, CDR1 is SGHTA and CDR2 FQGNSA. The CDR3 is made up of 14 amino acids. The V gene lost 5 bases and the J gene lost 4 bases, with 14 bases spanning the gap. The CDR3 DNA reads as TGTGCCAGCAGCAACTACGACAGCCCCTATGGCTACACCTTC. This codes for CASSNYDSPYGYTF.

This clonotype appeared a few times. This chain joins TRBV6-2 or TRBV6-3 and TRBJ2-7; weak D call: TRBD2 (8 bases). Trimming took 6 bases from V and 1 from J, leaving 16 bases between them. CDR1 and CDR2 (germline): MNHEY, SVGEGT. The CDR3 extends over 15 amino acids. CDR3 region: CASRTGGTESYEQYF. The CDR3 region has the DNA TGTGCCAGCAGAACGGGGGGGACAGAGTCCTACGAGCAGTACTTC.

This rearrangement joins TRBV4-1 to TRBJ2-5, with D perhaps matching TRBD1 (6 bases). The CDR3 consists of 16 residues. Germline V gene data show CDR1 as MGHRA and CDR2 as YSYEKL. V was shortened by 2 bases and J by 0 bases, with 13 bases between the two germline ends. CDR3 nucleotides: TGCGCCAGCAGCCAACCGCGTAGGGGGTACCAAGAGACCCAGTACTTC. Protein product: CASSQPRRGYQETQYF.

This clonotype has more than one count but fewer than ten. This sequence joins TRBV3-1 and TRBJ2-6; 8 bases align to TRBD2. The CDR3 is made up of 18 amino acids. The V segment lost 5 bases and the J segment 2 bases; nucleotides outside the gene matches: 11. Germline V gene lookup returns CDR1 LGHDT and CDR2 YNNKEL (reference sequence). Written as DNA, the CDR3 is TGTGCCAGCAGCTCGGGGGGGCAGGGCGAAACTGGGGCCAACGTCCTGACTTTC. Its protein product is CASSSGGQGETGANVLTF.

This clonotype was counted at least ten times. The J gene is TRBJ2-7, the V gene TRBV5-8; D not resolved. Trimming removed 5 bases from V and 3 bases from J, with 6 bases in between. The CDR3 totals 11 residues. The germline CDR1 and CDR2 sequences are SGHTS and YDEGEE. In DNA, the CDR3 is TGTGCCAGCAGTAAGCGCTACGAGCAGTACGTC. This codes for CASSKRYEQYV.

The chain has TRBV18 and TRBJ1-1; D possibly corresponds to TRBD1 (5 bases). V dropped 6 bases and J dropped 13 bases, with 21 bases sitting between them. Germline values: CDR1 KGHSH, CDR2 LQKENI. The CDR3 length is 13 residues. For the CDR3, the DNA is TGTGCCAGCTCGCCAGCCCGGGACGGGAAGCTTTTCTTT. This encodes CASSPARDGKLFF.

This sequence joins TRBV5-4 and TRBJ2-7; D is perhaps TRBD1 (6 bases). Germline V gene data show CDR1 as SGHNT and CDR2 as YYREEE (reference sequence). The V end lost 4 bases, the J end lost 3 bases, and 14 bases lay between the germline ends. There are 14 residues in the CDR3. In nucleotides, the CDR3 is TGTGCCAGCAGCCAGATAGGACAGTACTACGAGCAGTACTTC. It encodes CASSQIGQYYEQYF. Looking up the rest from reference TRBV5-4 and TRBJ2-7 gives the full variable domain: ETGVTQSPTHLIKTRGQQVTLRCSSQSGHNTVSWYQQALGQGPQFIFQYYREEENGRGNFPPRFSGLQFPNYSSELNVNALELDDSALYLCASSQIGQYYEQYFGPGTRLTVT.

V and J are TRBV6-2 or TRBV6-3 and TRBJ2-2; TRBD1 matches 7 bases. CDR1 is MNHEY and CDR2 is SVGEGT in the germline V gene. With V trimmed by 6 bases and J by 6 bases, 7 bases remained unmatched. CDR3 length: 14 residues. The CDR3 coding sequence is TGTGCCAGCAGCGCTAGGACAGGTTCCGGGGAGCTGTTTTTT. Protein product: CASSARTGSGELFF.

There are many counts of this clonotype. The rearrangement links TRBV18 to TRBJ1-3, with D maybe TRBD1 (5 bases). Germline V gene sequence: CDR1 KGHSH, CDR2 LQKENI. The ends were cut back, 4 bases at V and 4 bases at J, with 11 bases in the middle. This CDR3 is built from 14 residues. CDR3 nucleotide sequence: TGTGCCAGCTCACTCGGGACCAGCGGAAACACCATATATTTT. It encodes CASSLGTSGNTIYF.